The 10 T cell receptor beta chains given below trace back to one sample, sequenced in a study of OX40 agonist ivuxolimab in advanced cancers. TCRdb's copy holds only in-frame clones and misses some; the assay was immunoSEQ multiplex PCR. Of around 15,000 clones listed, under 85% were seen once; the top ten hold more than 30%. The material was CD4+ or CD8+ T cells sorted from blood, obtained in a trial of the OX40 agonist ivuxolimab. The receptors derive from an adult with an advanced solid tumor such as melanoma, head and neck, liver or kidney cancer.

The chain couples TRBV30 to TRBJ2-7; D is perhaps TRBD2 (6 bases). The length of the CDR3 is 15 residues. Between the trimmed V and J ends, which lost 8 bases and 0 bases, there was a span of 20 bases. In germline, CDR1 is GTSNPN, CDR2 SVGIG (reference sequence). The CDR3 sequence: CARTPGDPTSYEQYF. The CDR3 DNA reads TGTGCCAGGACCCCGGGGGACCCAACCTCCTACGAGCAGTACTTC.

J is TRBJ2-7 and V is TRBV10-3; maybe TRBD2 (6 bases). From germline, CDR1 is ENHRY and CDR2 SYGVKD. V lost 7 bases, J lost 2 bases, and 12 bases lay in between. The CDR3 has 13 amino acids. The CDR3 sequence is CAIKSGPAYEQYF. The CDR3 DNA is TGTGCCATCAAAAGCGGGCCCGCCTACGAGCAGTACTTC.

This chain links TRBV4-2 with TRBJ2-3, with D perhaps TRBD1 (5 bases). CDR1 and CDR2 from the germline V gene are LGHNA and YNFKEQ. There are 12 residues in the CDR3. V shed 0 bases and J shed 8 bases, with 6 bases lying between them. This chain's CDR3 is CASSQDRGTQYF. For the CDR3, the DNA is TGTGCCAGCAGCCAAGATAGGGGTACGCAGTATTTT.

The genes are TRBV5-1 and TRBJ2-5; 10 nucleotides match TRBD2. The V gene end was trimmed by 2 bases and the J gene end by 5 bases; junction bases not matched to a gene: 0. Germline CDR1 is SGHRS and CDR2 is YFSETQ. The CDR3 is 13 residues long. In nucleotides, the CDR3 is TGCGCCAGCAGCTTTAGCGGGGGGGAGACCCAGTACTTC. Encoded protein: CASSFSGGETQYF.

This clone was seen a few times. The chain recombines TRBV7-2 with TRBJ2-2; D is unresolved. CDR1 and CDR2 (germline): SGHTA, FQGNSA. The CDR3 runs to 12 residues. Trimming pared 4 bases from V and 1 base from J, leaving 1 base between. CDR3 nucleotides: TGTGCCAGCAGCTGGAACACCGGGGAGCTGTTTTTT. It codes for CASSWNTGELFF.

The rearrangement uses TRBV5-6 and TRBJ2-1; TRBD1 might be the D (6 bases). The germline V gene encodes CDR1 SGHDT and CDR2 YYEEEE. The CDR3 spans 12 residues. The ends were cut back, 3 bases at V and 7 bases at J, with 8 bases in the middle. The CDR3 DNA sequence: TGTGCCAGCAGCTCGCAGGGGAATGAGCAGTTCTTC. Amino acid sequence: CASSSQGNEQFF.

The J gene is TRBJ2-1, the V gene TRBV9; D call uncertain. CDR1 and CDR2 from the germline V gene are SGDLS and YYNGEE. Between the trimmed V and J ends, which lost 0 bases and 7 bases, there was a span of 8 bases. This CDR3 has 13 residues. The CDR3 DNA reads as TGTGCCAGCAGCGTAGTATTGGGGAATGAGCAGTTCTTC. As protein: CASSVVLGNEQFF.

J is TRBJ2-2 and V is TRBV7-8; D remains ambiguous. The CDR3 runs to 12 residues. V was cut by 3 bases and J by 7 bases, with 6 bases left in between. Germline V lookup: CDR1 SGHVS, CDR2 FQNEAQ. The DNA for the CDR3 is TGTGCCAGCAGCTTTGACGGCGGGGAGCTGTTTTTT. It specifies CASSFDGGELFF.

Regarding this clone: A junction end diverges from the germline sequence, so it may reflect a read error. The CDR3 spells CASSRNNFGYTF. CDR3 sequence (DNA): TGTGCCAGCAGCAGGAATAACTTTGGCTACACCTTC. The chain carries TRBV5-6 and TRBJ1-2; D not resolved. This CDR3 is 12 amino acids long. The V gene's germline CDR1 is SGHDT and CDR2 YYEEEE.

The rearrangement joins TRBV11-3 to TRBJ2-3; 10 bases fit TRBD2. The V segment lost 5 bases and the J segment 6 bases; nucleotides outside the gene matches: 11. CDR3 length: 16 residues. CDR1 SGHNT and CDR2 YENEEA come from the germline V gene. DNA for the CDR3: TGTGCCAGCAGCCCAAAGGAGCGGGAGGGCCCCGATACGCAGTATTTT. It codes for CASSPKEREGPDTQYF.